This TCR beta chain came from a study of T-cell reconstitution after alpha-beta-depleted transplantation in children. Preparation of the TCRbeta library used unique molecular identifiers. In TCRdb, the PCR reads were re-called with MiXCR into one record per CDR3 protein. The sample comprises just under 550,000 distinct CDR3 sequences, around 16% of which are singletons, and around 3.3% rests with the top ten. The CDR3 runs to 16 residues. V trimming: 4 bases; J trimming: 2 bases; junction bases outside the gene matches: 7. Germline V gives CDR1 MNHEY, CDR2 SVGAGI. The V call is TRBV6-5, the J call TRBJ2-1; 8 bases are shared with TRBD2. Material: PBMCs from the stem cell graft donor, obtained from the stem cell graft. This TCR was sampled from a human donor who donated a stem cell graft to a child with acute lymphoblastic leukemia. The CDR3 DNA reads TGTGCCAGCAGTTTAAGATTAGCGGGGCCCTACAATGAGCAGTTCTTC. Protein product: CASSLRLAGPYNEQFF.